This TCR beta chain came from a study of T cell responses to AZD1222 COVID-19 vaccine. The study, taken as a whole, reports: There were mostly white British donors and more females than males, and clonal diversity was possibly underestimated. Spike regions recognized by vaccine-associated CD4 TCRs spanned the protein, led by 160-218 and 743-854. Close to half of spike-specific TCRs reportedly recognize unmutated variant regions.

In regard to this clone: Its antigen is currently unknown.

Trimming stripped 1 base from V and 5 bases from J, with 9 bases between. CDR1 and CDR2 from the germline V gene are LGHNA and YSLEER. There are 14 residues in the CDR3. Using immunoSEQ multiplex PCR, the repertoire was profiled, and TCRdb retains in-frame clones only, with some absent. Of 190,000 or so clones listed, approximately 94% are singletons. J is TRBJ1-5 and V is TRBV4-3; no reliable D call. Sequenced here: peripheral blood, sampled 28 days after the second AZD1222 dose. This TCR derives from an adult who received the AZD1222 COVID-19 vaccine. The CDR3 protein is CASSQVTGDQPQHF. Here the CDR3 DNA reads TGCGCCAGCAGCCAAGTTACGGGAGATCAGCCCCAGCATTTT.